These T cell receptor beta chains were read from a single sample in a study of radiation and T cells in renal cell carcinoma. Profiled with immunoSEQ multiplex PCR; TCRdb holds only in-frame clones, not every one. The sample consists of some 110,000 clones, roughly four fifths of them appearing once. Here the sequenced sample was blood, taken from a patient whose treatment included radiotherapy and nephrectomy. The origin of the receptors is a woman in her fifties or sixties with renal cell carcinoma. The conserved cysteine and the conserved F or W are not part of the CDR3 here.

TRBV4-2	TRBJ2-1	ASSQDWGEPGNEQF
TRBV11-3	TRBJ2-5	ASSSQGAGETQY
TRBV9	TRBJ2-4	ASSVAASGSYSIQY
TRBV10-2	TRBJ1-6	ASSAGILLSSYNSPLH
TRBV4-3	TRBJ2-7	ASSPGVYSYEQY
TRBV4-2	TRBJ2-1	ASSQEGRLAVGEQF
TRBV7-2	TRBJ2-1	ASSFLWTSGVRNEQF
TRBV5-1	TRBJ2-5	ASSVPGLAGQETQY
TRBV6-1	TRBJ1-2	ASSISPNYGYT
TRBV19	TRBJ2-4	ASSISGLRPENIQY
TRBV7-9	TRBJ1-5	ASSREDQPQH
TRBV20-1	TRBJ1-2	SVTESWGYT
TRBV9	TRBJ2-2	ASSSAGGELF
TRBV4-2	TRBJ2-3	ASSQTQRSTDTQY
TRBV6-6	.	ASSRPGPNAYEQY
TRBV2	TRBJ1-4	ASSKPAIPTNEKLF
TRBV5-1	TRBJ2-7	ASSLGITGEQY
TRBV5-4	TRBJ2-3	ASSLGGFTDTQY
TRBV7-3	TRBJ1-2	ASSPTSGDGYT
TRBV30	TRBJ2-2	AWSVQGTNTGELF
TRBV19	TRBJ2-7	ASSITTGNTWEQY
TRBV5-1	TRBJ2-2	ASSLGGQNTGELF
TRBV6-5	TRBJ2-7	ASSIDGYEQY
TRBV9	TRBJ1-2	ASSPRGQGAAGYT
TRBV30	TRBJ2-1	AWSPMFTAEQF
TRBV29-1	TRBJ2-2	SGLAGTLNTGELF